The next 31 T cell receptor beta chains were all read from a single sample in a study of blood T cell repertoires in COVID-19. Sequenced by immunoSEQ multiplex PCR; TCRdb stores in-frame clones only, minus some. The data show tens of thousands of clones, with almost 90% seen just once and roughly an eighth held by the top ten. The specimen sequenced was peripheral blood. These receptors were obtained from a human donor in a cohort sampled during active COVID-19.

The CDR3 sequence: CASSSTGTSGGAYEQFF. The CDR3 DNA follows: TGTGCCAGCAGTAGCACCGGGACTAGCGGGGGGGCCTATGAGCAGTTCTTC. The rearrangement joins TRBV27 to TRBJ2-1; 16 bases fit TRBD2. The CDR3 sequence is 17 residues long. With 5 bases clipped from V and 8 bases from J, the junction kept 9 bases outside the gene matches. Germline loops: CDR1 MNHEY, CDR2 SMNVEV (reference sequence).

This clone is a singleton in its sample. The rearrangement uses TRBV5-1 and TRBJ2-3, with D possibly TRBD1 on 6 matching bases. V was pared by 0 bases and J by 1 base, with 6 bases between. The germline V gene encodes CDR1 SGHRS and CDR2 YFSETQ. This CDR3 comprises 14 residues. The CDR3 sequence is CASSLGTGTDTQYF. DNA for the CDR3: TGCGCCAGCAGCTTGGGGACAGGCACAGATACGCAGTATTTT.

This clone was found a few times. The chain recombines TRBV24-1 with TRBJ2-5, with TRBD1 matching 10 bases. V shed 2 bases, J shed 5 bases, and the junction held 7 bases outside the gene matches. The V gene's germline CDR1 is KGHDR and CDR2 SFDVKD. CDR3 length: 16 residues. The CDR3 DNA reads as TGTGCCACCAGTGATTCCTCCGGGACAGGGGTCGAGACCCAGTACTTC. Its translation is CATSDSSGTGVETQYF.

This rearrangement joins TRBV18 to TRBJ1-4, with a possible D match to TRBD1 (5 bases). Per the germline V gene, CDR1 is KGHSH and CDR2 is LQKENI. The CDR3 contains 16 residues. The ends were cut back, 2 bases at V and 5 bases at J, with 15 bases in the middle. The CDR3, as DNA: TGTGCCAGCTCACCAAGGGACTTGGGACTAAATGAAAAACTGTTTTTT. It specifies CASSPRDLGLNEKLFF.

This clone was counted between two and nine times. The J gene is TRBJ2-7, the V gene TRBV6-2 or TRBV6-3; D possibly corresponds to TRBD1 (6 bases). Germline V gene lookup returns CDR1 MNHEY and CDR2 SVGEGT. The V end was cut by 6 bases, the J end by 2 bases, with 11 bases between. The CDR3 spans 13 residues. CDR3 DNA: TGTGCCAGCAGCCAGGGGCAGACCTACGAGCAGTACTTC. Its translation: CASSQGQTYEQYF.

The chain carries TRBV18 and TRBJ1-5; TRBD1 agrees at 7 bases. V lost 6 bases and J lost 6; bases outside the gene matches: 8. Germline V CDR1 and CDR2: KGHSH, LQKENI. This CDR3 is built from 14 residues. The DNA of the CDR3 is TGTGCCAGCTCGCCAACAGGGGACGTTCAGCCCCAGCATTTT. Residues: CASSPTGDVQPQHF. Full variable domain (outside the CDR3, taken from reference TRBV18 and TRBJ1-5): NAGVMQNPRHLVRRRGQEARLRCSPMKGHSHVYWYRQLPEEGLKFMVYLQKENIIDESGMPKERFSAEFPKEGPSILRIQQVVRGDSAAYFCASSPTGDVQPQHFGDGTRLSIL.

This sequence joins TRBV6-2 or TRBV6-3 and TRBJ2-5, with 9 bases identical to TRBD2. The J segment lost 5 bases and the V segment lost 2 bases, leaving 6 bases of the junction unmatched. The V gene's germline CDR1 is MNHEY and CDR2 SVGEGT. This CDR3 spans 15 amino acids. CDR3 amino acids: CASSYGGLAGETQYF. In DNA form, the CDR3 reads TGTGCCAGCAGTTACGGGGGACTAGCCGGGGAGACCCAGTACTTC.

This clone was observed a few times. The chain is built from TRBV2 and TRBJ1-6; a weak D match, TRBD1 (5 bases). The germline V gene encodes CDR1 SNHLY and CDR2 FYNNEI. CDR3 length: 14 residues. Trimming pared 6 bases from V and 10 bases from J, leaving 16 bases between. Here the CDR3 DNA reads TGTGCCAGCAGGATCAAGGCCGGGGGGTCACCCCTCCACTTT. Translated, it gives CASRIKAGGSPLHF.

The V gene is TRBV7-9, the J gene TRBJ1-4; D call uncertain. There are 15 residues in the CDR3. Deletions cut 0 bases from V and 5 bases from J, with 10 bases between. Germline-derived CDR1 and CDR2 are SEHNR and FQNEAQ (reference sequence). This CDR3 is CASSLAGVSNEKLFF. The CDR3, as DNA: TGTGCCAGCAGCTTAGCCGGGGTCTCCAATGAAAAACTGTTTTTT.

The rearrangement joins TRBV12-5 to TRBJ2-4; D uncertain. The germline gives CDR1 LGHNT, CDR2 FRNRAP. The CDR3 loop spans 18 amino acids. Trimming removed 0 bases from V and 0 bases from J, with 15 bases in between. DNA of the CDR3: TGTGCTAGTGGTTTGGTATCGTTGGAGACTCTAGCCAAAAACATTCAGTACTTC. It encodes CASGLVSLETLAKNIQYF.

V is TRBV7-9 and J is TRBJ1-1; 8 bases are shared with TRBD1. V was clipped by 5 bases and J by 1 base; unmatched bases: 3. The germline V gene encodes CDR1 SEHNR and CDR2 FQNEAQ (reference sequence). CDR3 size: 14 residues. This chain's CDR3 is CASSPGQENTEAFF. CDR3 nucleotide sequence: TGTGCCAGCAGCCCGGGACAGGAGAACACTGAAGCTTTCTTT.

CDR3 loop: CASSLSLQGPKDQPQHF. CDR3 sequence (DNA): TGTGCCAGCAGCTTGTCCCTCCAGGGGCCAAAGGATCAGCCCCAGCATTTT. V and J are TRBV5-6 and TRBJ1-5, with D perhaps TRBD1 (6 bases). V dropped 1 base and J dropped 5 bases, with 19 bases sitting between them. Germline CDR1 is SGHDT and CDR2 is YYEEEE. There are 17 residues in the CDR3.

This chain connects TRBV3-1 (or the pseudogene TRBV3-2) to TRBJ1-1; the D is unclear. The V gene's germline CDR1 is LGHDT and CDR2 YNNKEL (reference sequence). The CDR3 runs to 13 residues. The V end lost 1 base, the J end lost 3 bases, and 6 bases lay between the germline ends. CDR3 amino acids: CASSQGLDTEAFF. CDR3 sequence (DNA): TGTGCCAGCAGCCAAGGTCTCGACACTGAAGCTTTCTTT.

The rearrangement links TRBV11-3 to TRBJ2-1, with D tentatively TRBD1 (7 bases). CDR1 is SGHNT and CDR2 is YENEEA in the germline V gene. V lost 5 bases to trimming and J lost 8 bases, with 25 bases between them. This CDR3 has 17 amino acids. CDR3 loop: CASSSRGGQAFMDEQFF. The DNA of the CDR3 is TGTGCCAGCAGCAGCCGGGGAGGACAGGCCTTTATGGATGAGCAGTTCTTC.

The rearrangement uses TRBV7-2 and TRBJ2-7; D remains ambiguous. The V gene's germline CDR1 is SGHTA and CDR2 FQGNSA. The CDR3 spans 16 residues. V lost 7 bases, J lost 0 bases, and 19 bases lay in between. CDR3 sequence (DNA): TGTGCCAGCACCGAAGAAGCGAAGGTGAGCTCCTACGAGCAGTACTTC. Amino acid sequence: CASTEEAKVSSYEQYF.

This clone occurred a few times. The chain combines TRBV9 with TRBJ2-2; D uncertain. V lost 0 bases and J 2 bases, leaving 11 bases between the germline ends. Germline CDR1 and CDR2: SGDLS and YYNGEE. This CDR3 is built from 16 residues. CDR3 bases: TGTGCCAGCAGCGTAGGTCCAGGTTCAAACACCGGGGAGCTGTTTTTT. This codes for CASSVGPGSNTGELFF.

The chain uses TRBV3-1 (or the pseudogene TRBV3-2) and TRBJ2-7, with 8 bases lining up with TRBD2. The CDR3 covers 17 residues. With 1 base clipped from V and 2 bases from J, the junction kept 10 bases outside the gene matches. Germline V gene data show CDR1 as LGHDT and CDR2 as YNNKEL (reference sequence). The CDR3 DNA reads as TGTGCCAGCAGCCAAGCGGCGGGGGGCCCACTTCCCTACGAGCAGTACTTC. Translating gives CASSQAAGGPLPYEQYF.

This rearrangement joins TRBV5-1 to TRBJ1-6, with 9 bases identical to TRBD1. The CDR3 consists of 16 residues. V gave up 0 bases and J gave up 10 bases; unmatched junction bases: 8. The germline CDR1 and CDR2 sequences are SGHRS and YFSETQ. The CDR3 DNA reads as TGCGCCAGCAGCTTGGCGGGGACAGGGCTAGGCTCACCCCTCCACTTT. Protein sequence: CASSLAGTGLGSPLHF.

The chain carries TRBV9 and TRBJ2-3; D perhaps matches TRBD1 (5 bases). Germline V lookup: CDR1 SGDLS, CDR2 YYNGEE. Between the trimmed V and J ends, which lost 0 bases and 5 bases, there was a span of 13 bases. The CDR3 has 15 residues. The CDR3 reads CASSVAIGARDTQYF. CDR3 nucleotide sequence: TGTGCCAGCAGCGTAGCTATAGGGGCGAGAGATACGCAGTATTTT.

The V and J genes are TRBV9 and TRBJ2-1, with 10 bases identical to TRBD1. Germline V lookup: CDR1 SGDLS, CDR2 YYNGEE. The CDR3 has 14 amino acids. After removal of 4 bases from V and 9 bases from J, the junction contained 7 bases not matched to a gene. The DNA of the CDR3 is TGTGCCAGCAGCCCGGGACAGGGGCTGGGTGAGCAGTTCTTC. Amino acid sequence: CASSPGQGLGEQFF. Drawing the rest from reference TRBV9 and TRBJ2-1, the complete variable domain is DSGVTQTPKHLITATGQRVTLRCSPRSGDLSVYWYQQSLDQGLQFLIQYYNGEERAKGNILERFSAQQFPDLHSELNLSSLELGDSALYFCASSPGQGLGEQFFGPGTRLTVL.

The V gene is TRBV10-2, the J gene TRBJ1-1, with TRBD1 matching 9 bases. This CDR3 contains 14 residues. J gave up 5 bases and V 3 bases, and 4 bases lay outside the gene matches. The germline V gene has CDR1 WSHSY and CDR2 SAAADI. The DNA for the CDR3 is TGCGCCAGCAGTGACGGACAGGGGCGGACTGAAGCTTTCTTT. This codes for CASSDGQGRTEAFF.

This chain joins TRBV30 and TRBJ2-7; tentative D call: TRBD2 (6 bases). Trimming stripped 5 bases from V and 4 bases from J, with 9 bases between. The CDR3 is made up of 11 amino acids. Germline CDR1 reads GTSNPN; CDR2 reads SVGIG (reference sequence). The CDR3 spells CAWAAGYEQYF. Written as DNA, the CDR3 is TGTGCCTGGGCGGCGGGGTACGAGCAGTACTTC.

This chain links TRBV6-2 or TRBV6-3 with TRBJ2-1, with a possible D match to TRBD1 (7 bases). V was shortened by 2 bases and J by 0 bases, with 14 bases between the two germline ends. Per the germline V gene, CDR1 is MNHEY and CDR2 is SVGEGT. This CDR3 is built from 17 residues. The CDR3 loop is CASSYRLQGGSYNEQFF. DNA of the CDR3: TGTGCCAGCAGTTACAGACTTCAGGGGGGCTCCTACAATGAGCAGTTCTTC.

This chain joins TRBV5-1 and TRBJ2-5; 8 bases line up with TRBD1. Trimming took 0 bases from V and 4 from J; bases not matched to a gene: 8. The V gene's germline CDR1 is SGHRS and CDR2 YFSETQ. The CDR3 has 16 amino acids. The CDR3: CASSLAPTGAGETQYF. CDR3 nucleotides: TGCGCCAGCAGCTTGGCCCCGACAGGGGCGGGAGAGACCCAGTACTTC.

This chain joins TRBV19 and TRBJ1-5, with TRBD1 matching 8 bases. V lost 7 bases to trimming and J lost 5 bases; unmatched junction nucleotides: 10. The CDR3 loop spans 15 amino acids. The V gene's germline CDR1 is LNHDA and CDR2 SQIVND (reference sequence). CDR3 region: CASKPGGRGYQPQHF. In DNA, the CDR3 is TGTGCCAGTAAACCAGGGGGCCGGGGTTATCAGCCCCAGCATTTT.

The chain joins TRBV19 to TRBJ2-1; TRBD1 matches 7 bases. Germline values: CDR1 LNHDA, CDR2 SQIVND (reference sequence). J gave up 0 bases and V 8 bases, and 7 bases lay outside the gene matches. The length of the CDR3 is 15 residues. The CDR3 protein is CASAQTGSSYNEQFF. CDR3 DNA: TGTGCCAGTGCCCAGACAGGGAGCTCCTACAATGAGCAGTTCTTC.

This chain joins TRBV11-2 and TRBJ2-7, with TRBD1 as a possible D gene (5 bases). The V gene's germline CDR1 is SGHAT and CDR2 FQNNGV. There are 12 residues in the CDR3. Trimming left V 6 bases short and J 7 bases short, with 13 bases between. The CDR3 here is CASSSRAGEQYF. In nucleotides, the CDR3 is TGTGCCAGCAGTAGCAGGGCTGGGGAGCAGTACTTC.

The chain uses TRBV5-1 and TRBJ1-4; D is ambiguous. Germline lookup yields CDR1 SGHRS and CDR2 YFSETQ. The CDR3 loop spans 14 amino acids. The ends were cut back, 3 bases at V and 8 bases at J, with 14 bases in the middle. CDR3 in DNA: TGCGCCAGCAGCTCGGCCGGGATAGGCGAAAAACTGTTTTTT. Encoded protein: CASSSAGIGEKLFF.

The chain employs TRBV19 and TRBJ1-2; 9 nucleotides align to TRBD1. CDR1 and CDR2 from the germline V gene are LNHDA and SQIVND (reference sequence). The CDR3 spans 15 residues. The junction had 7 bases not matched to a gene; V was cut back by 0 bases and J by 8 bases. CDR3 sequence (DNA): TGTGCCAGTAGTATAGAACACAGGGGGCGTCTCGGCTACACCTTC. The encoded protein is CASSIEHRGRLGYTF.

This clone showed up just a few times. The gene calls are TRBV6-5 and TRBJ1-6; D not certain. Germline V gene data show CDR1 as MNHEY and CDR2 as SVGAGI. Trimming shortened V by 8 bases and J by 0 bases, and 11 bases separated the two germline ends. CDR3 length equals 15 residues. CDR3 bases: TGTGCCAGCGGCAGGCCAAACTCCTATAATTCACCCCTCCACTTT. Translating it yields CASGRPNSYNSPLHF.

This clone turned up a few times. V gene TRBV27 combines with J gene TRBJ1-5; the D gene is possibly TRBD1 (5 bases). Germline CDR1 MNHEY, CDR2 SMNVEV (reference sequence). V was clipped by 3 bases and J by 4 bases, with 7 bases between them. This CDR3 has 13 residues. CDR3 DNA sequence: TGTGCCAGCAGTTTTGGGGGGAATCAGCCCCAGCATTTT. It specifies CASSFGGNQPQHF.